This record looks at one T cell receptor (beta chain) sequence and its context. Its cognate antigen is unknown. Assay version v3.0 of immunoSEQ was used, and it was run at survey level. Sequencing aimed to cover roughly 35,000-50,000 T-cell genomes per sample. The protocol was immunoSEQ multiplex PCR, while the TCRdb copy is restricted to in-frame clones and leaves out a portion. This table has tens of thousands of clones, about 86% appearing once. The study used samples holding roughly 1-10 million cryopreserved PBMC before DNA extraction. The CDR3 covers 15 residues. Germline assignment: CDR1 MNHEY and CDR2 SMNVEV (reference sequence). With 7 bases clipped from V and 1 base from J, the junction kept 4 bases outside the gene matches. This sample was taken from a study of long-term antiretroviral therapy in people with HIV. Broader study findings: Pre-ART clonal expansions dominated every time point's repertoire. Diversity rose after ART but stayed below transplant donor controls.

This receptor was obtained from a woman between 18 and 29 years old with HIV. Source: unsorted PBMCs, taken 0.8 years after starting antiretroviral therapy. The gene calls are TRBV27 and TRBJ2-6; 7 nucleotides match TRBD1. For the CDR3, the DNA is TGTGCCAGCACCAGGGGGAGTTCTGGGGCCAACGTCCTGACTTTC. Translating gives CASTRGSSGANVLTF.